Described below is a single T cell receptor (beta chain) sequence and its context. In the source study's methods: Nucleated cell counts were estimated from reference gene primer amplification. Produced via immunoSEQ multiplex PCR; TCRdb's table is partial and in-frame only. The V and J calls and clone size come from that table; D and trimming were worked out from the DNA. The table includes about 76,000 clones, roughly 90% detected once. These data are taken from a study of blood T cell repertoires in COVID-19. At the level of the study: The cDNA or gDNA used as material had been derived from T cells, B-cell-depleted T cells, or PBMCs.

The germline gives CDR1 MGHRA, CDR2 YSYEKL. Losses at the gene ends were 2 bases for V and 3 bases for J; bases not matched to a gene: 6. The CDR3 sequence is 15 residues long. Sequenced: peripheral blood. The rearrangement links TRBV4-1 to TRBJ2-5, with 7 bases aligning to TRBD1. The sequence came from a middle-aged man with acute or convalescent COVID-19. The CDR3 DNA reads TGCGCCAGCAGCCAACGCCGGGACAGAGAAGAGACCCAGTACTTC. Its protein is CASSQRRDREETQYF.